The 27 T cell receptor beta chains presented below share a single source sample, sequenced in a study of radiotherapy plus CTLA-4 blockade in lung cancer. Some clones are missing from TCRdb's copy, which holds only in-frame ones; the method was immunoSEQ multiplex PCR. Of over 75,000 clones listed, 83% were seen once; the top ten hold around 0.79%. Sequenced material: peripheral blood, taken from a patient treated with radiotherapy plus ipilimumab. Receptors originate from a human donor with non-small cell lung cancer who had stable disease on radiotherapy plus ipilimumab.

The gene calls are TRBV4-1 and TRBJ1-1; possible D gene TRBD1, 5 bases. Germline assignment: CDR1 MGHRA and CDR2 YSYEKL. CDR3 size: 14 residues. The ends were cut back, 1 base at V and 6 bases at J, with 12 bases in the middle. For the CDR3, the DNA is TGCGCCAGCAGCCAAGTAAATGGGGCGGCTGAAGCTTTCTTT. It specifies CASSQVNGAAEAFF.

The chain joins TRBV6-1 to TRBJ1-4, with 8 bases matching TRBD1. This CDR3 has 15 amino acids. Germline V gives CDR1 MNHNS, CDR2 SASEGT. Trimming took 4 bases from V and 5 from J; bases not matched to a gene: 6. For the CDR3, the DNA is TGTGCCAGCAGTGCCGACAGGGGAGGGAATGAAAAACTGTTTTTT. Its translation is CASSADRGGNEKLFF.

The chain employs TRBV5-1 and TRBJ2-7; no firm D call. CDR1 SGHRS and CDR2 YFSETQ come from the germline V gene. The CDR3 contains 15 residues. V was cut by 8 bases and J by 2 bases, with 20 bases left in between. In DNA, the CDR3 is TGCGCCAGTACCTTGGGTGGCTTAGTGCCCTACGAGCAGTACTTC. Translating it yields CASTLGGLVPYEQYF.

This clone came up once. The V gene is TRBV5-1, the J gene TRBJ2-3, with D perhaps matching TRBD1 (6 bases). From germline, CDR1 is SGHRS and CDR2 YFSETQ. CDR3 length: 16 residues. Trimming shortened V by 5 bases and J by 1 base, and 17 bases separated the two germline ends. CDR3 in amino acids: CASRQTGSLGTDTQYF. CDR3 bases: TGCGCCAGCAGGCAAACAGGGTCCCTAGGCACAGATACGCAGTATTTT.

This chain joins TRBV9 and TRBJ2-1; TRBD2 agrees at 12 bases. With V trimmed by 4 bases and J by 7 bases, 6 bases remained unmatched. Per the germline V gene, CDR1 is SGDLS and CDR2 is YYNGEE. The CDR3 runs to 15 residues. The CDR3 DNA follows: TGTGCCAGCAGCCCTAGCGGGGGGGCGGCTAATGAGCAGTTCTTC. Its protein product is CASSPSGGAANEQFF.

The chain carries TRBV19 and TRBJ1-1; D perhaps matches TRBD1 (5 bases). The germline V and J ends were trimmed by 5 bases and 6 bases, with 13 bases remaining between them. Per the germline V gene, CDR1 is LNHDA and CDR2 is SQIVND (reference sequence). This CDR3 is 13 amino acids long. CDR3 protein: CASSVELGAEAFF. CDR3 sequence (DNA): TGTGCCAGTAGTGTGGAGCTGGGGGCTGAAGCTTTCTTT.

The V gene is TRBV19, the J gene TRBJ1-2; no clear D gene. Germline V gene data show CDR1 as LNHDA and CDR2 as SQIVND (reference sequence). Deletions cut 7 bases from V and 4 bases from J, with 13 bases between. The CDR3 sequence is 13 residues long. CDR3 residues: CASTPVTCYGYTF. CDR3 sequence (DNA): TGTGCCAGTACCCCAGTCACATGCTATGGCTACACCTTC.

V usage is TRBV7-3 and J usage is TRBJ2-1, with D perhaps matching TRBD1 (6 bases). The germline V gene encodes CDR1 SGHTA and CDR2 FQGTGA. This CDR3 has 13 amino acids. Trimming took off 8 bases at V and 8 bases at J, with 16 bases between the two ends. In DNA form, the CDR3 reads TGTGCCAGCGCCGGGACACCTCGACATGAGCAGTTCTTC. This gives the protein CASAGTPRHEQFF. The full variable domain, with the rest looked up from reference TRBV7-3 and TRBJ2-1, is GAGVSQTPSNKVTEKGKYVELRCDPISGHTALYWYRQSLGQGPEFLIYFQGTGAADDSGLPNDRFFAVRPEGSVSTLKIQRTERGDSAVYLCASAGTPRHEQFFGPGTRLTVL.

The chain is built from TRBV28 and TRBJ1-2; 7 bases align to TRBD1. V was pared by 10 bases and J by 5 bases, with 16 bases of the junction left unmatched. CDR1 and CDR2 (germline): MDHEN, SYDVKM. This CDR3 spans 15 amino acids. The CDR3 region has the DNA TGTGCCACCATCAGGGGGGGCAAACAATGGTATGGCTACACCTTC. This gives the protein CATIRGGKQWYGYTF.

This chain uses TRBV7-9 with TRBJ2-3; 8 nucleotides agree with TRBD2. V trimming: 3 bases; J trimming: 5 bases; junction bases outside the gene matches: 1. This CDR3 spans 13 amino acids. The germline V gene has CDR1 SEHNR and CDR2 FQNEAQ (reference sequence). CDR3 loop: CASSFTSGDTQYF. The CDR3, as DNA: TGTGCCAGCAGCTTTACTAGCGGAGATACGCAGTATTTT.

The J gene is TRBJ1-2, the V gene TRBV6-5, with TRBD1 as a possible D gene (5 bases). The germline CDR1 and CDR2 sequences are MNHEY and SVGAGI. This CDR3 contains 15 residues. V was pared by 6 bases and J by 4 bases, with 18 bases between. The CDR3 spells CASRTQNAGPYGYTF. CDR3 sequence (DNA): TGTGCCAGCAGGACTCAAAATGCAGGGCCCTATGGCTACACCTTC.

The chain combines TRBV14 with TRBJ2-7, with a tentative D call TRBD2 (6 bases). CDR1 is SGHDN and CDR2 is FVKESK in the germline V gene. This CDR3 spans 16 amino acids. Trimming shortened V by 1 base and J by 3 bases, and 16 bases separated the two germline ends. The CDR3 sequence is CASSQVGGPRGYEQYF. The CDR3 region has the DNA TGTGCCAGCAGCCAAGTGGGGGGTCCCCGAGGCTACGAGCAGTACTTC.

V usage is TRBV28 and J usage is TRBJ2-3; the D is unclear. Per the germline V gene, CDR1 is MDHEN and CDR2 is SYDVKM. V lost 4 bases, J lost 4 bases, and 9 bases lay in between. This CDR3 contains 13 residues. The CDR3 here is CASSSPPADTQYF. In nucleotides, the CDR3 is TGTGCCAGCAGTTCACCACCCGCAGATACGCAGTATTTT.

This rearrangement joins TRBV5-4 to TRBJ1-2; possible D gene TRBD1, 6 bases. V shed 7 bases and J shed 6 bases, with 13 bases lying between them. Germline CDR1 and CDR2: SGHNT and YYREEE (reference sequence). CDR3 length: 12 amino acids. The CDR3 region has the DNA TGTGCCAGCGGGATAGGGGGGGATGGCTACACCTTC. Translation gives CASGIGGDGYTF.

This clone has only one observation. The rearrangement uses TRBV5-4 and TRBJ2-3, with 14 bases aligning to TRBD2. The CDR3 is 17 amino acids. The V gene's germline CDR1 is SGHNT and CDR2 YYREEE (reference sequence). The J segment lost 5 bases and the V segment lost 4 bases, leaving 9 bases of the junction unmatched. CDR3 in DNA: TGTGCCAGCAGCGCCGGACTAGCGGGGGGTGAGGGAGATACGCAGTATTTT. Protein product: CASSAGLAGGEGDTQYF.

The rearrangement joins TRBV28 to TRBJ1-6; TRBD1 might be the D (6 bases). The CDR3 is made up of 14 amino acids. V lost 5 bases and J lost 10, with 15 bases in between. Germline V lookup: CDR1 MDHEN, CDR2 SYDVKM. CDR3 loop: CASSLRTDRSPLHF. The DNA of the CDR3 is TGTGCCAGCAGTCTCAGGACAGACCGCTCACCCCTCCACTTT.

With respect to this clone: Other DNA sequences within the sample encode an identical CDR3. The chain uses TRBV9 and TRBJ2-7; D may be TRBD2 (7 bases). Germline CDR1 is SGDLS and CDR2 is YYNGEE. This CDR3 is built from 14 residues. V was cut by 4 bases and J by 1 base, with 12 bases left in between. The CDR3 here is CASSRGGRSYEQYF. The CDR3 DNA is TGTGCCAGCAGCAGGGGGGGCAGGTCCTACGAGCAGTACTTC. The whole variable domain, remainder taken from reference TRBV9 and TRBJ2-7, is DSGVTQTPKHLITATGQRVTLRCSPRSGDLSVYWYQQSLDQGLQFLIQYYNGEERAKGNILERFSAQQFPDLHSELNLSSLELGDSALYFCASSRGGRSYEQYFGPGTRLTVT.

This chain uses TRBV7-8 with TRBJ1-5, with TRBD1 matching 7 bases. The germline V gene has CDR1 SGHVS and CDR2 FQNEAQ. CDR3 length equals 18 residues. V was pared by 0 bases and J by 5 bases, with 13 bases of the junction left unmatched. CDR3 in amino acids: CASSLANGAQGKDQPQHF. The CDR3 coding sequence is TGTGCCAGCAGCTTAGCGAATGGGGCACAGGGGAAGGATCAGCCCCAGCATTTT. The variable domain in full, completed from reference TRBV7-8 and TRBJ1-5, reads GAGVSQSPRYKVAKRGQDVALRCDPISGHVSLFWYQQALGQGPEFLTYFQNEAQLDKSGLPSDRFFAERPEGSVSTLKIQRTQQEDSAVYLCASSLANGAQGKDQPQHFGDGTRLSIL.

CDR3 bases: TGTGCCAGCAGGAATGCCAGGGGCTCCTACGAGCAGTACTTC. It is translated as CASRNARGSYEQYF. The chain couples TRBV11-2 to TRBJ2-7, with D perhaps matching TRBD1 (6 bases). Germline V lookup: CDR1 SGHAT, CDR2 FQNNGV. This CDR3 has 14 residues. V lost 6 bases and J lost 0, with 12 bases in between.

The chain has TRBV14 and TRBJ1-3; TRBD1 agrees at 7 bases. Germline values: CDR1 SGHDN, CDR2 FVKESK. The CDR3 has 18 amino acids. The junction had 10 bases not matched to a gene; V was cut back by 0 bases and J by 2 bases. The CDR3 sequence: CASSQEGGGTRPGNTIYF. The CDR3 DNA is TGTGCCAGCAGCCAAGAAGGGGGCGGTACGCGCCCTGGAAACACCATATATTTT.

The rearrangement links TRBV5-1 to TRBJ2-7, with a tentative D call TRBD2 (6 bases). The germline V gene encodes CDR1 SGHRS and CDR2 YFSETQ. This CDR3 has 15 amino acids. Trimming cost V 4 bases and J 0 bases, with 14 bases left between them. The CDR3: CASSPSGPSSYEQYF. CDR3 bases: TGCGCCAGCAGCCCCAGCGGGCCTAGCTCCTACGAGCAGTACTTC. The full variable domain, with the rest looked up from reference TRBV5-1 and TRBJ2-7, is KAGVTQTPRYLIKTRGQQVTLSCSPISGHRSVSWYQQTPGQGLQFLFEYFSETQRNKGNFPGRFSGRQFSNSRSEMNVSTLELGDSALYLCASSPSGPSSYEQYFGPGTRLTVT.

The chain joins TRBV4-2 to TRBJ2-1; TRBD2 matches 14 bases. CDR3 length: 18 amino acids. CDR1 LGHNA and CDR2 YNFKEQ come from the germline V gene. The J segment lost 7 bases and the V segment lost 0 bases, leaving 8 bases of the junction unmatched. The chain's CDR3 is CASSQDSLGTSGSNEQFF. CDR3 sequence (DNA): TGTGCCAGCAGCCAAGATTCATTGGGGACTAGCGGGAGTAATGAGCAGTTCTTC.

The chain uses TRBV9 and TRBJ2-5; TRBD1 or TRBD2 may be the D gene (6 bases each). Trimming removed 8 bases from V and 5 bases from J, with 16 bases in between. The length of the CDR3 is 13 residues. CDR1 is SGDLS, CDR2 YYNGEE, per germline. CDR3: CASSLGGFETQYF. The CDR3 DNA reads TGTGCCAGTAGCCTAGGGGGGTTTGAGACCCAGTACTTC. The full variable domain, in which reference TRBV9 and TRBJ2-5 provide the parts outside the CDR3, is DSGVTQTPKHLITATGQRVTLRCSPRSGDLSVYWYQQSLDQGLQFLIQYYNGEERAKGNILERFSAQQFPDLHSELNLSSLELGDSALYFCASSLGGFETQYFGPGTRLLVL.

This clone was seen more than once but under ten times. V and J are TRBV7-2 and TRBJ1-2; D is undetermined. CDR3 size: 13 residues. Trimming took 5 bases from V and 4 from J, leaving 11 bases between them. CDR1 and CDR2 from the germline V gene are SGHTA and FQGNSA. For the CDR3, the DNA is TGTGCCAGCAGCCCCGGGAGAACCTATGGCTACACCTTC. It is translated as CASSPGRTYGYTF.

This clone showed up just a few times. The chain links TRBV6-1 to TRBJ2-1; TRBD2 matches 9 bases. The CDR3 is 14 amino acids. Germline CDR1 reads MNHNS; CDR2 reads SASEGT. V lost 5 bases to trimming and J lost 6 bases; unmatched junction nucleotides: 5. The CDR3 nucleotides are TGTGCCAGCAGTCGCGGGGGGGGGACCAATGAGCAGTTCTTC. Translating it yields CASSRGGGTNEQFF.

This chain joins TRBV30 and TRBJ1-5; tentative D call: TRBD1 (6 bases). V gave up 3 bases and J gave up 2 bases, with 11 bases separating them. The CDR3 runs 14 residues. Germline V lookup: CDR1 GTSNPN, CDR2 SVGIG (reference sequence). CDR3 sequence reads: CAWREAGGNQPQHF. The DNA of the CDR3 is TGTGCCTGGAGGGAGGCAGGGGGCAATCAGCCCCAGCATTTT.

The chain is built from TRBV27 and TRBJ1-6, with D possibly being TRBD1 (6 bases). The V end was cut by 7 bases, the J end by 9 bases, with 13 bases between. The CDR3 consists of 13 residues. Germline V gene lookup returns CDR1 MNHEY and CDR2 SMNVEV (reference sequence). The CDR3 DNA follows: TGTGCCAGCAAGGAAGGGGGAAGTTCACCCCTCCACTTT. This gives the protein CASKEGGSSPLHF.